The rows below give T cell receptor beta chains drawn from one sample of a study of CD8+ T cells in alopecia areata. Assay used: immunoSEQ multiplex PCR; TCRdb lists only in-frame clones, some missing. The table lists 110,000 or so clones, less than 70% of them singletons. The sequencing input was CD4+ T cells sorted from blood. These receptors were taken from a human donor in good health. Both conserved end residues are part of each CDR3. Each record gives: J gene, D gene, clone size, V gene, CDR3 DNA, CDR3 protein. The D gene is left open where the match is weak. The listing skips clone size in some rows; elsewhere it reads once, few, many or a size class.

>TRBJ2-7|TRBD1|.|TRBV6-5
TGTGCCAGCAGTAGGACAGGGCCCGACGAGCAGTACTTC
CASSRTGPDEQYF
>TRBJ1-2|TRBD1|.|TRBV13
TGTGCCAGCAGCTCCACCACTTCGACAGGGAACTATGGCTACACCTTC
CASSSTTSTGNYGYTF
>TRBJ2-7|TRBD1|.|TRBV5-1
TGCGCCAGCAGCTGGACAGGCCGCTCCTACGAGCAGTACTTC
CASSWTGRSYEQYF
>TRBJ1-1|.|.|TRBV25-1
TGTGCCAGCAGTGACCGAGGATGGGCTGAAGCTTTCTTT
CASSDRGWAEAFF
>TRBJ1-2|TRBD1|.|TRBV6-5
TGTGCCAGCAGATCGGACAGGGGGCCGTATGGCTACACCTTC
CASRSDRGPYGYTF
>TRBJ1-1|.|once|TRBV29-1
TGCAGCGTCGGGACGAAAGCCACTGAAGCTTTCTTT
CSVGTKATEAFF
>TRBJ2-5|TRBD2|.|TRBV11-2
TGTGCCAGCAGCTTCAGCGGGGTCCAAGAGACCCAGTACTTC
CASSFSGVQETQYF
>TRBJ2-5|TRBD2|few|TRBV4-2
TGTGCCAGCAGCCCCACTACTAGCGGTTTTGAACAAGAGACCCAGTACTTC
CASSPTTSGFEQETQYF
>TRBJ2-3|.|few|TRBV25-1
TGTGCCAGCAACCCGGGGGGCACAGATACGCAGTATTTT
CASNPGGTDTQYF
>TRBJ2-4|.|.|TRBV19
TGTGCCAGTAGTAACAGCTTAGCCAAAAACATTCAGTACTTC
CASSNSLAKNIQYF
>TRBJ2-3|.|.|TRBV5-1
TGCGCCAGCAGCTCCGGAGGCCTTCTAGCACGGGATACGCAGTATTTT
CASSSGGLLARDTQYF
>TRBJ2-3|TRBD2|.|TRBV4-2
TGTGCCAGCAGCCGGCAGAGCGGGGGGGACGCAGATACGCAGTATTTT
CASSRQSGGDADTQYF
>TRBJ2-5|.|.|TRBV20-1
TGCAGTGTCGGGGGGCCAGAGACCCAGTACTTC
CSVGGPETQYF
>TRBJ1-2|.|.|TRBV6-1
TGTGCCAGCGGAGGGGCAGGGCTGCCGGTCGATGGCTACACCTTC
CASGGAGLPVDGYTF
>TRBJ2-7|.|.|TRBV6-6
TGTGCCAGCAGTCGAGAGCGACTAGCCTACGAGCAGTACTTC
CASSRERLAYEQYF
>TRBJ1-1|.|once|TRBV5-1
TGCGCCAGCACCCTGGGCCTCTTGAACACTGAAGCTTTCTTT
CASTLGLLNTEAFF
>TRBJ1-2|.|.|TRBV30
TGTGCCTGGAGTCTAGGGCTAAACTATGGCTACACCTTC
CAWSLGLNYGYTF
>TRBJ2-7|.|.|TRBV29-1
TGCAGCGTTGAATGGGAGGGGGGTGACCCAACCTACGAGCAGTACTTC
CSVEWEGGDPTYEQYF
>TRBJ2-4|.|.|TRBV14
TGTGCCAGCAGCCAAGATGGGGCAGCCAAAAACATTCAGTACTTC
CASSQDGAAKNIQYF
>TRBJ2-5|.|once|TRBV2
TGTGCCAGCAGTGAAGTCCAAGAGACCCAGTACTTC
CASSEVQETQYF
>TRBJ1-1|.|few|TRBV5-4
TGTGCCAGCACCCCGCCCGGGACCAGGGGCTCGGGCACTGAAGCTTTCTTT
CASTPPGTRGSGTEAFF
>TRBJ1-2|.|.|TRBV4-1
TGCGCCAGCAGCCAGTTGGGGGGATTGCGCGATGGCTACACCTTC
CASSQLGGLRDGYTF
>TRBJ2-7|TRBD1|.|TRBV30
TGTGCCTTCGCCGGGACAGGCTACGAGCAGTACTTC
CAFAGTGYEQYF
>TRBJ1-2|.|.|TRBV6-5
TGTGCCAGCAGTTCCTCCGGGACGGCAAACTATGGCTACACCTTC
CASSSSGTANYGYTF
>TRBJ2-5|.|.|TRBV7-2
TGTGCCAGCAGCTTAGCGGGCAGGGGGGGAGAGACCCAGTACTTC
CASSLAGRGGETQYF
>TRBJ1-1|.|once|TRBV7-9
TGTGCCAGCAACGATGGGCAGATGAACACTGAAGCTTTCTTT
CASNDGQMNTEAFF
>TRBJ2-5|.|.|TRBV29-1
TGCAGCGTGGCTGATGCCCGGGAGACCCAGTACTTC
CSVADARETQYF
>TRBJ1-4|.|once|TRBV30
TGTGCCTGGAGTGTGGACAGTCATAATGAAAAACTGTTTTTT
CAWSVDSHNEKLFF
>TRBJ2-7|TRBD1|few|TRBV4-2
TGTGCCAGCAGCCCGGGACAGGGGCCCCTAGGAGAGCAGTACTTC
CASSPGQGPLGEQYF
>TRBJ2-1|.|.|TRBV23-1
TGCGCCAGCAGTCAAACCCCCCTAGGGACATGTTGCTATGAGCAGTTCTTC
CASSQTPLGTCCYEQFF
>TRBJ1-5|TRBD1|.|TRBV11-2
TGTGCCAGCAGCGTGAGTAGGGGGCTCAATCAGCCCCAGCATTTT
CASSVSRGLNQPQHF
>TRBJ2-1|TRBD2|few|TRBV29-1
TGCAGCGGAGGGCCGGGACTAGGCTACAATGAGCAGTTCTTC
CSGGPGLGYNEQFF
>TRBJ1-2|.|.|TRBV10-3
TGTGCCATCAGTGAGTGGCAGGGCTATGGCTACACCTTC
CAISEWQGYGYTF
>TRBJ2-1|.|.|TRBV2
TGTGCCAGCAGTCCCAGACGGGCCCCCGAGCAGTTCTTC
CASSPRRAPEQFF
>TRBJ2-3|.|.|TRBV7-2
TGTGCCAGCACCTTCGGGGAACCAGGTGCCGATACGCAGTATTTT
CASTFGEPGADTQYF
>TRBJ1-2|.|.|TRBV9
TGTGCCAGCAGCGGTCGCGGGATGTACTATGGCTACACCTTC
CASSGRGMYYGYTF
>TRBJ2-7|.|few|TRBV28
TGTGCCAGCAGTTTTTATGACGGCCCAGGTGAGCAGTACTTC
CASSFYDGPGEQYF
>TRBJ2-7|.|.|TRBV2
TGTGCCAGCAGTGCCCAGACAAACTACGAGCAGTACTTC
CASSAQTNYEQYF
>TRBJ1-5|.|.|TRBV2
TGTGCCAGCAGTGGACCTAATAGCAATCAGCCCCAGCATTTT
CASSGPNSNQPQHF